The rows below give T cell receptor beta chains drawn from one sample of a study of control samples from healthy donors and cancer patients. Measured with immunoSEQ multiplex PCR; TCRdb has only the in-frame clones, and not every one. Here the sample spans about 130,000 clones, over 90% being singletons. Sequenced input: PBMCs. Receptors were obtained from a man aged 55 to 70 with colorectal cancer. Both conserved end residues are part of each CDR3. A D gene is named only where the DNA matches it firmly. Size values are once, few and many counts, or a class for expanded clones, and some rows have none.

.	.	TRBV7-9	TRBJ1-5	TGTGCCAGCAGCTTGGGAGGAGGGAATCAGCCCCAGCATTTT	CASSLGGGNQPQHF
.	once	TRBV2	TRBJ2-7	TGTGCCAGCAGGGCGGTGTCCTACGAGCAGTACTTC	CASRAVSYEQYF
.	once	TRBV9	TRBJ1-3	TGTGCCAGCAGCGGGATTCCGGGGGCCTCTGGAAACACCATATATTTT	CASSGIPGASGNTIYF
.	.	TRBV25-1	TRBJ1-4	TGTGCCAGCAGTGAATGGCAGGGTGGTGAAAAACTGTTTTTT	CASSEWQGGEKLFF
.	.	TRBV6-5	TRBJ2-7	TGTGCCAGCAGACAGGGAGTAGGGTTCGAGCAGTACTTC	CASRQGVGFEQYF
.	once	TRBV5-1	TRBJ1-1	TGCGCCAGCAGCTCACGGACGGCGGAGAGGGACACTGAAGCTTTCTTT	CASSSRTAERDTEAFF
.	.	TRBV10-3	TRBJ2-1	TGTGCCATCAGTGAGCCCAGGGAAAACAATGAGCAGTTCTTC	CAISEPRENNEQFF
TRBD2	.	TRBV5-1	TRBJ2-1	TGCGCCAGCAGCTTGGGACTAGCGGGGGGCAATGAGCAGTTCTTC	CASSLGLAGGNEQFF
.	once	TRBV28	TRBJ2-5	TGTGCCAGCAGTTTAGGGGGGCAAGAGACCCAGTACTTC	CASSLGGQETQYF
.	.	TRBV16	TRBJ2-6	TGTGCCAGCAGCCCCGGATCTGGGGCCAACGTCCTGACTTTC	CASSPGSGANVLTF
.	few	TRBV3-1/TRBV3-2	TRBJ1-1	TGTGCCAGCAGCCAAGTCGGGCGCGGCACTGAAGCTTTCTTT	CASSQVGRGTEAFF
.	.	TRBV7-2	TRBJ2-5	TGTGCCAGCAGCTTAGACGACCGACTAACATACCAAGAGACCCAGTACTTC	CASSLDDRLTYQETQYF
.	.	TRBV5-4	TRBJ2-7	TGTGCCAGCAGCCCGGGGACCTACGAGCAGTACTTC	CASSPGTYEQYF
TRBD1	.	TRBV7-9	TRBJ2-7	TGTGCCAGCAGCGCCGGGACAGGGGCCGCCTACGAGCAGTACTTC	CASSAGTGAAYEQYF
.	.	TRBV28	TRBJ2-4	TGTGCCAGCAGTTACAAGGGGTGGGAAAACATTCAGTACTTC	CASSYKGWENIQYF
.	.	TRBV4-1	TRBJ2-3	TGCGCCAGCAGCCACCTGGGCCGGGTGAGCACAGATACGCAGTATTTT	CASSHLGRVSTDTQYF
.	.	TRBV10-3	TRBJ2-7	TGTGCCATCAGGGGGGAAAGTAGAAACGAGCAGTACTTC	CAIRGESRNEQYF
TRBD1	.	TRBV18	TRBJ2-2	TGTGCCAGCTCACGGGACAGGGATGACACCGGGGAGCTGTTTTTT	CASSRDRDDTGELFF
TRBD1	.	TRBV12-3/TRBV12-4	TRBJ2-7	TGTGCCAGCAGTTTGAACAGGGGTTACGAGCAGTACTTC	CASSLNRGYEQYF
TRBD2	.	TRBV3-1/TRBV3-2	TRBJ2-5	TGTGCCAGCAGCCAGGTGACTAGCGGGGGGACAGGGACCCAGTACTTC	CASSQVTSGGTGTQYF
TRBD1	.	TRBV29-1	TRBJ2-7	TGCAGCGTTGTTTCTTTCGGGACAGCAATCTCCTACGAGCAGTACTTC	CSVVSFGTAISYEQYF
.	once	TRBV11-2	TRBJ2-5	TGTGCCAGCAGCTTAGGGAAGGTTGAGACCCAGTACTTC	CASSLGKVETQYF